This passage covers 17 T cell receptor beta chains from one sample sequenced in a study of T cells after posttransplantation cyclophosphamide. Cyclophosphamide on days +3 and +4 followed busulfan-fludarabine conditioning and a marrow graft. Libraries were prepared by immunoSEQ multiplex PCR; TCRdb keeps only in-frame clonotypes and omits some of them. The sample has 5,500 to 6,500 clones, none seen only once. The sample in question was PBMCs, obtained after allogeneic stem cell transplant with posttransplant cyclophosphamide. The source of these receptors is a male patient aged 55-69 years who received an allogeneic stem cell transplant from a related donor, was CMV-positive, and had no GVHD. Part of the T cells may come from the graft donor.

This clone was detected only a few times. The gene calls are TRBV19 and TRBJ1-2; 7 bases line up with TRBD1. CDR3 length: 15 amino acids. CDR1 LNHDA and CDR2 SQIVND come from the germline V gene (reference sequence). V shed 5 bases, J shed 1 base, and the junction held 7 bases outside the gene matches. The CDR3 DNA reads TGTGCCAGTAGTGCTGACAGGGATGGTAACTATGGCTACACCTTC. Translated: CASSADRDGNYGYTF.

The rearrangement joins TRBV27 to TRBJ1-5, with 8 bases aligning to TRBD1. CDR1 is MNHEY, CDR2 SMNVEV, per germline (reference sequence). The J segment lost 6 bases and the V segment lost 3 bases, leaving 7 bases of the junction unmatched. The CDR3 covers 15 residues. The CDR3 spells CASSFTGGGAQPQHF. Here the CDR3 DNA reads TGTGCCAGCAGTTTTACAGGGGGAGGTGCTCAGCCCCAGCATTTT.

There are many counts of this clone. V is TRBV7-2 and J is TRBJ2-3, with 9 nucleotides matching TRBD1. With V trimmed by 4 bases and J by 1 base, 0 bases remained unmatched. The germline V gene encodes CDR1 SGHTA and CDR2 FQGNSA. This CDR3 region has 14 residues. The CDR3 sequence: CASSYRGRTDTQYF. The CDR3 bases are TGTGCCAGCAGCTACAGGGGGCGCACAGATACGCAGTATTTT.

This clone has a handful of counts. A far more abundant clone sits one base away, making this likely a read error. The chain links TRBV5-1 to TRBJ2-7; tentatively, D is TRBD1 (7 bases). Trimming removed 4 bases from V and 3 bases from J, with 14 bases in between. The CDR3 spans 14 residues. CDR1 is SGHRS, CDR2 YFSETQ, per germline. CDR3 in DNA: TGCGCCAGCAGCCTACGGGGGACAGACTACGAGCAGTACTTC. This sequence encodes CASSLRGTDYEQYF.

This clone was counted ten times or more. The gene calls are TRBV5-4 and TRBJ2-7; 8 bases are a match to TRBD1. This CDR3 region has 14 residues. The ends lost 4 bases at V and 0 bases at J; junction bases unmatched: 3. The germline V gene encodes CDR1 SGHNT and CDR2 YYREEE (reference sequence). CDR3 sequence reads: CASSRGQDSYEQYF. The CDR3 bases are TGTGCCAGCAGCCGGGGACAGGACTCCTACGAGCAGTACTTC. Based on the CDR3 plus reference TRBV5-4 and TRBJ2-7, the full variable domain is ETGVTQSPTHLIKTRGQQVTLRCSSQSGHNTVSWYQQALGQGPQFIFQYYREEENGRGNFPPRFSGLQFPNYSSELNVNALELDDSALYLCASSRGQDSYEQYFGPGTRLTVT.

J is TRBJ2-3 and V is TRBV10-3, with D maybe TRBD2 (5 bases). Trimming took 10 bases from V and 4 from J, leaving 12 bases between them. This CDR3 is built from 12 residues. Germline CDR1 reads ENHRY; CDR2 reads SYGVKD. The CDR3 DNA is TGTGCCACCGCGGGTTCCCCAGATACGCAGTATTTT. It encodes CATAGSPDTQYF.

This clone qualifies as large. The chain combines TRBV5-4 with TRBJ1-4; tentative D call: TRBD1 (6 bases). Germline loops: CDR1 SGHNT, CDR2 YYREEE (reference sequence). CDR3 size: 15 residues. V was trimmed by 1 base and J by 4 bases, leaving 11 bases between them. CDR3 region: CASSLNRAVNEKLFF. CDR3 nucleotides: TGTGCCAGCAGCTTGAACAGGGCGGTTAATGAAAAACTGTTTTTT.

The sample holds a few counts of this clone. This CDR3 fails to terminate in the conserved phenylalanine or tryptophan, so it likely reflects a read error. The chain uses TRBV5-1 and TRBJ1-2, with 7 bases that match TRBD1. The CDR3 covers 12 residues. Germline loops: CDR1 SGHRS, CDR2 YFSETQ. J lost 7 bases, V lost 7 bases, and 7 bases had no gene match. The CDR3 coding sequence is TGCGCCAGCCTCAACCCAGGGGGTGGCTACACCCTC. Its translation: CASLNPGGGYTL.

This clone was counted ten times or more. Relative to the germline gene, one junction end is altered; a read error may explain this. The rearrangement joins TRBV7-2 to TRBJ2-5; D is perhaps TRBD1 (6 bases). The CDR3 consists of 15 residues. The germline V gene encodes CDR1 SGHTA and CDR2 FQGNSA. The CDR3 loop is CASSLADGQQGTQYF. The CDR3 nucleotides are TGTGCCAGCAGCTTAGCGGACGGACAGCAAGGGACCCAGTACTTC. Drawing the rest from reference TRBV7-2 and TRBJ2-5, the complete variable domain is GAGVSQSPSNKVTEKGKDVELRCDPISGHTALYWYRQSLGQGLEFLIYFQGNSAPDKSGLPSDRFSAERTGGSVSTLTIQRTQQEDSAVYLCASSLADGQQGTQYFGPGTRLLVL.

This clone has at least ten counts. This chain uses TRBV11-3 with TRBJ1-6; 9 bases match TRBD1. J lost 4 bases, V lost 3 bases, and 7 bases had no gene match. Germline V lookup: CDR1 SGHNT, CDR2 YENEEA. CDR3 size: 17 residues. The CDR3 spells CASSFLVGQGYNSPLHF. CDR3 coding DNA: TGTGCCAGCAGCTTCCTCGTGGGACAGGGATATAATTCACCCCTCCACTTT.

This clone was picked up many times. CDR3 sequence: CASSPDRVNTEAFF. CDR3 in DNA: TGCGCCAGCAGCCCGGACAGGGTTAACACTGAAGCTTTCTTT. The V and J genes are TRBV5-1 and TRBJ1-1; 8 bases are a match to TRBD1. Losses at the gene ends were 4 bases for V and 2 bases for J; bases not matched to a gene: 4. The CDR3 has 14 amino acids. CDR1 is SGHRS and CDR2 is YFSETQ in the germline V gene.

This clone appeared many times. V and J are TRBV5-4 and TRBJ1-1, with D unclear. V lost 4 bases to trimming and J lost 1 base, with 8 bases between them. Germline V gene lookup returns CDR1 SGHNT and CDR2 YYREEE (reference sequence). CDR3 length: 13 residues. The CDR3 DNA follows: TGTGCCAGCAGCCGTAGCGAGAACACTGAAGCTTTCTTT. Translation gives CASSRSENTEAFF.

This clone was found many times. The gene calls are TRBV18 and TRBJ1-5; 7 nucleotides agree with TRBD1. The germline V gene has CDR1 KGHSH and CDR2 LQKENI. The V and J ends lost 3 bases and 7 bases, in that order; junction bases with no gene match: 6. The CDR3 runs 14 residues. CDR3 amino acids: CASSPGQEAQPQHF. The DNA of the CDR3 is TGTGCCAGCTCACCTGGACAGGAAGCCCAGCCCCAGCATTTT.

This clone occurred many times. The V call is TRBV18, the J call TRBJ1-1; D ambiguous. With 2 bases removed from V and 10 bases from J, the gap between germline ends came to 11 bases. CDR1 and CDR2 from the germline V gene are KGHSH and LQKENI. CDR3 size: 12 residues. Here the CDR3 reads CASSPSGQVAFF. The CDR3 nucleotides read TGTGCCAGCTCACCAAGTGGGCAAGTAGCTTTCTTT.

This clone has a count of ten or more. The chain employs TRBV6-1 and TRBJ2-1; 8 positions agree with TRBD2. CDR1 and CDR2 from the germline V gene are MNHNS and SASEGT. The ends lost 5 bases at V and 4 bases at J; junction bases unmatched: 7. This CDR3 region has 15 residues. CDR3 region: CASSPERGPYNEQFF. CDR3 coding DNA: TGTGCCAGCAGTCCCGAGCGGGGGCCTTACAATGAGCAGTTCTTC.

Details on this clone: Other DNA variants within this sample encode the same CDR3. The V gene is TRBV28, the J gene TRBJ2-7, with 7 bases lining up with TRBD1. CDR3 size: 12 residues. Germline V gene sequence: CDR1 MDHEN, CDR2 SYDVKM. V lost 5 bases to trimming and J lost 12 bases; unmatched junction nucleotides: 10. CDR3 coding DNA: TGTGCCAGCAGTCCTCCTCGGGGACAGATGTACTTC. As protein: CASSPPRGQMYF. Full variable domain (rest looked up from reference TRBV28 and TRBJ2-7): DVKVTQSSRYLVKRTGEKVFLECVQDMDHENMFWYRQDPGLGLRLIYFSYDVKMKEKGDIPEGYSVSREKKERFSLILESASTNQTSMYLCASSPPRGQMYFGPGTRLTVT.

This clone was picked up many times. This chain uses TRBV11-2 with TRBJ1-3, with 7 bases that match TRBD1. The ends lost 3 bases at V and 4 bases at J; junction bases unmatched: 6. Looked up from germline, CDR1 is SGHAT and CDR2 is FQNNGV. The CDR3 loop spans 15 amino acids. The CDR3 region has the DNA TGTGCCAGCAGCTTTATACAGGGGAGAGGAAACACCATATATTTT. It is translated as CASSFIQGRGNTIYF.